This TCR beta chain was recorded in a study of T and B cells in COVID-19 patients. Findings and caveats of the study: No sequencing was yet done of CD4+, regulatory or CD8+ subsets, or of SARS-CoV-2-responsive or tetramer+ sorted cells.

About this clonotype: Its specificity is not known.

CDR3 length: 15 residues. V lost 4 bases, J lost 5 bases, and 16 bases lay in between. From germline, CDR1 is SGHDT and CDR2 YYEEEE. Blood genomic DNA input for TRB amplification was about 240-500 ng. TRB rearrangements were amplified by multiplex PCR with BIOMED2 TRB-A/B primers. TCRdb reprocessed the multiplex PCR reads with MiXCR, giving one entry per CDR3 protein. The table lists about 8,000 distinct CDR3 sequences, 28% of them singletons. The specimen was blood. This receptor was taken from a human donor who had recovered from COVID-19. The chain employs TRBV5-6 and TRBJ1-3; a weak D match, TRBD1 (6 bases). The CDR3 DNA reads as TGTGCCAGCAGCACCGGACAGACGTTTCGAAACACCATATATTTT. It codes for CASSTGQTFRNTIYF.